The 27 T cell receptor beta chains in this list originate from one sample, sequenced in a study of T cell responses to AZD1222 COVID-19 vaccine. The repertoire was sequenced with immunoSEQ multiplex PCR; TCRdb's copy has only in-frame clones and lacks some. In the table there are about 120,000 clones, 85% to 90% of which are singletons. The sample consisted of peripheral blood, taken on day 0 of AZD1222 vaccination. The receptors originated from an adult in good health.

This chain connects TRBV7-8 to TRBJ1-1, with TRBD1 as a possible D gene (5 bases). This CDR3 comprises 13 residues. V was cut by 5 bases and J by 0 bases, with 7 bases left in between. Germline V gives CDR1 SGHVS, CDR2 FQNEAQ. The chain's CDR3 is CASSRDVNTEAFF. DNA for the CDR3: TGTGCCAGCAGCAGGGACGTGAACACTGAAGCTTTCTTT.

J is TRBJ1-1 and V is TRBV29-1; TRBD1 agrees at 7 bases. Germline V gene sequence: CDR1 SQVTM, CDR2 ANQGSEA. J gave up 0 bases and V 3 bases, and 4 bases lay outside the gene matches. The CDR3 sequence is 14 residues long. The CDR3 bases are TGCAGCGTTGAGTCGGGACAGCTGAACACTGAAGCTTTCTTT. Its translation is CSVESGQLNTEAFF.

The rearrangement uses TRBV6-5 and TRBJ2-7, with D tentatively TRBD1 (6 bases). Germline V gene sequence: CDR1 MNHEY, CDR2 SVGAGI. Trimming pared 6 bases from V and 2 bases from J, leaving 11 bases between. The CDR3 covers 13 residues. The CDR3 spells CASRDRGPYEQYF. The DNA for the CDR3 is TGTGCCAGCAGGGACAGAGGCCCCTACGAGCAGTACTTC.

The rearrangement uses TRBV7-3 and TRBJ2-3; the D is unclear. The CDR3 totals 16 residues. Per germline, CDR1 SGHTA and CDR2 FQGTGA. Trimming shortened V by 1 base and J by 4 bases, and 15 bases separated the two germline ends. The chain's CDR3 is CASSLRADLTADTQYF. Written as DNA, the CDR3 is TGTGCCAGCAGCTTAAGGGCCGACCTAACCGCAGATACGCAGTATTTT.

This clone was seen only once. The genes are TRBV6-4 and TRBJ1-5, with 7 bases fitting TRBD1. The CDR3 extends over 18 amino acids. Germline loops: CDR1 MRHNA, CDR2 SNTAGT. Trimming cost V 2 bases and J 2 bases; bases outside gene matches: 12. The CDR3 DNA sequence: TGTGCCAGCAGTGACGGTGATCGGACAGGCGTGGGCAATCAGCCCCAGCATTTT. Protein sequence: CASSDGDRTGVGNQPQHF.

V gene TRBV6-6 combines with J gene TRBJ1-2; 7 bases fit TRBD1. The CDR3 extends over 14 amino acids. CDR1 and CDR2 (germline): MNHNY, SVGAGI (reference sequence). With 7 bases clipped from V and 5 bases from J, the junction kept 10 bases outside the gene matches. CDR3 residues: CASNPVDRTYGYTF. The CDR3 DNA follows: TGTGCCAGCAACCCGGTGGACAGGACGTATGGCTACACCTTC.

Note on this clone: Other DNA sequences in this sample translate to the same CDR3. This rearrangement joins TRBV27 to TRBJ1-1; no firm D call. With 2 bases removed from V and 1 base from J, the gap between germline ends came to 5 bases. The CDR3 sequence is 13 residues long. CDR1 MNHEY and CDR2 SMNVEV come from the germline V gene (reference sequence). DNA of the CDR3: TGTGCCAGCAGTTTAAGACAGAACACTGAAGCTTTCTTT. It yields the protein CASSLRQNTEAFF.

The chain combines TRBV6-2 or TRBV6-3 with TRBJ1-2; D might be TRBD1 (6 bases). Germline V CDR1 and CDR2: MNHEY, SVGEGT. The ends were cut back, 5 bases at V and 0 bases at J, with 16 bases in the middle. This CDR3 contains 16 residues. The CDR3 is CASSRPPRTANYGYTF. The CDR3 region has the DNA TGTGCCAGCAGTCGGCCCCCCCGGACAGCTAACTATGGCTACACCTTC.

The chain has TRBV29-1 and TRBJ1-3; D not resolved. The V gene lost 6 bases and the J gene lost 3 bases, with 9 bases spanning the gap. CDR3 size: 12 residues. The germline gives CDR1 SQVTM, CDR2 ANQGSEA. The CDR3 protein is CSVWGFGNTIYF. As DNA, the CDR3 is TGCAGCGTGTGGGGTTTTGGAAACACCATATATTTT.

This rearrangement joins TRBV7-8 to TRBJ2-7, with TRBD1 as a possible D gene (6 bases). The germline gives CDR1 SGHVS, CDR2 FQNEAQ. The length of the CDR3 is 14 residues. V was pared by 5 bases and J by 2 bases, with 13 bases between. CDR3 nucleotides: TGTGCCAGCAGCCTTACAGGGAGCGCCTACGAGCAGTACTTC. This sequence encodes CASSLTGSAYEQYF.

Comment on this clone: Because it lacks the conserved phenylalanine or tryptophan at the end, this CDR3 is likely a read error. The DNA is omitted, as the CDR3 cannot be located on it reliably, and the CDR3 follows TCRdb's listing. V is TRBV2 and J is TRBJ1-1. The CDR3 is 10 amino acids long, termini counted. Germline assignment: CDR1 SNHLY and CDR2 FYNNEI. The CDR3: CASSIRESTI.

V gene TRBV4-2 combines with J gene TRBJ1-3, with D uncertain. V shed 0 bases and J shed 0 bases, with 9 bases lying between them. The CDR3 covers 16 residues. Germline lookup yields CDR1 LGHNA and CDR2 YNFKEQ. DNA of the CDR3: TGTGCCAGCAGCCAAGAACGGTTAAGCTCTGGAAACACCATATATTTT. Its protein product is CASSQERLSSGNTIYF.

V gene TRBV27 combines with J gene TRBJ1-2, with D possibly being TRBD1 (6 bases). With 6 bases removed from V and 8 bases from J, the gap between germline ends came to 19 bases. The CDR3 is 14 amino acids. Germline CDR1 MNHEY, CDR2 SMNVEV (reference sequence). The CDR3 region has the DNA TGTGCCAGCAGCCCGACTACAGGGCTAGAGGGCTACACCTTC. This translates into CASSPTTGLEGYTF.

The gene calls are TRBV29-1 and TRBJ1-1; D gene unclear. CDR1 SQVTM and CDR2 ANQGSEA come from the germline V gene. Trimming cost V 0 bases and J 0 bases, with 14 bases left between them. CDR3 length: 16 amino acids. CDR3 sequence (DNA): TGCAGCGTTGAAGATCGTACTGGGGTTATGAACACTGAAGCTTTCTTT. Residues: CSVEDRTGVMNTEAFF.

The V call is TRBV29-1, the J call TRBJ1-2; 9 nucleotides align to TRBD1. CDR1 and CDR2 from the germline V gene are SQVTM and ANQGSEA. The CDR3 runs 13 residues. J was trimmed by 6 bases and V by 4 bases; bases with no gene match: 6. The CDR3: CSVAGQGRHGYTF. CDR3 nucleotide sequence: TGCAGCGTTGCGGGACAGGGTAGACATGGCTACACCTTC.

V is TRBV19 and J is TRBJ1-2, with D possibly matching TRBD1 (5 bases). Deletions cut 6 bases from V and 13 bases from J, with 21 bases between. CDR1 is LNHDA and CDR2 is SQIVND in the germline V gene (reference sequence). The CDR3 loop spans 13 amino acids. CDR3 DNA sequence: TGTGCCAGTAGCACTCAAACAAAACAGGCATCCACCTTC. Translating it yields CASSTQTKQASTF. Drawing the rest from reference TRBV19 and TRBJ1-2, the complete variable domain is DGGITQSPKYLFRKEGQNVTLSCEQNLNHDAMYWYRQDPGQGLRLIYYSQIVNDFQKGDIAEGYSVSREKKESFPLTVTSAQKNPTAFYLCASSTQTKQASTFGSGTRLTVV.

The CDR3 nucleotides are TGTGCCAGCAGCTTGGAGGCTGGAGGCTACACCTTC. It translates to CASSLEAGGYTF. V and J are TRBV7-9 and TRBJ1-2; D unclear. In germline, CDR1 is SEHNR, CDR2 FQNEAQ (reference sequence). V was pared by 3 bases and J by 8 bases, with 10 bases between. This CDR3 has 12 amino acids.

This chain connects TRBV19 to TRBJ1-5; possible D gene TRBD1, 5 bases. Trimming took off 3 bases at V and 4 bases at J, with 10 bases between the two ends. The CDR3 spans 14 residues. Germline CDR1 reads LNHDA; CDR2 reads SQIVND (reference sequence). The CDR3 DNA follows: TGTGCCAGTAGTATCATCGAGGGGAATCAGCCCCAGCATTTT. Amino acid sequence: CASSIIEGNQPQHF.

The chain is built from TRBV7-6 and TRBJ1-4; the D gene is possibly TRBD1 (6 bases). Germline CDR1 is SGHVS and CDR2 is FNYEAQ. This CDR3 is built from 16 residues. Trimming pared 3 bases from V and 2 bases from J, leaving 13 bases between. In DNA form, the CDR3 reads TGTGCCAGCAGCTTGGGGGGGCGGGGCACTAATGAAAAACTGTTTTTT. Protein product: CASSLGGRGTNEKLFF.

This chain uses TRBV3-1 (or the pseudogene TRBV3-2) with TRBJ1-5; D is unresolved. The germline gives CDR1 LGHDT, CDR2 YNNKEL (reference sequence). The CDR3 contains 13 residues. V lost 2 bases, J lost 4 bases, and 6 bases lay in between. The CDR3 DNA reads as TGTGCCAGCAGCCAATTGCCGAATCAGCCCCAGCATTTT. This encodes CASSQLPNQPQHF.

The chain has TRBV7-6 and TRBJ2-6; 8 nucleotides align to TRBD1. V dropped 5 bases and J dropped 1; count of bases not matched to a gene: 7. Germline assignment: CDR1 SGHVS and CDR2 FNYEAQ. The CDR3 length is 17 residues. The CDR3: CASSLRTGTSGANVLTF. CDR3 sequence (DNA): TGTGCCAGCAGCCTACGGACAGGGACTTCTGGGGCCAACGTCCTGACTTTC.

This chain uses TRBV3-1 (or the pseudogene TRBV3-2) with TRBJ2-5; D perhaps matches TRBD2 (6 bases). Trimming pared 2 bases from V and 5 bases from J, leaving 15 bases between. Germline assignment: CDR1 LGHDT and CDR2 YNNKEL (reference sequence). This CDR3 is built from 15 residues. The DNA for the CDR3 is TGTGCCAGCAGCCAAAGATCGGTTGGGGGGGAGACCCAGTACTTC. This gives the protein CASSQRSVGGETQYF.

Concerning this clone itself: Other DNA sequences of this sample code for an identical CDR3. The chain links TRBV9 to TRBJ1-1; 9 nucleotides agree with TRBD1. Germline CDR1 and CDR2: SGDLS and YYNGEE. J gave up 1 base and V 2 bases, and 0 bases lay outside the gene matches. CDR3 length: 14 residues. CDR3 nucleotides: TGTGCCAGCAGCGTGGACAGGGGGAACACTGAAGCTTTCTTT. Amino acid sequence: CASSVDRGNTEAFF.

The V and J genes are TRBV6-5 and TRBJ1-2; weak D call: TRBD1 (6 bases). Trimming took off 2 bases at V and 2 bases at J, with 12 bases between the two ends. Germline CDR1 is MNHEY and CDR2 is SVGAGI. CDR3 length: 15 amino acids. The CDR3 DNA sequence: TGTGCCAGCAGTTACGCTACAGGGTCAAACTATGGCTACACCTTC. Encoded protein: CASSYATGSNYGYTF.

This clone was seen a single time. The V and J genes are TRBV19 and TRBJ1-2, with 9 bases fitting TRBD1. The CDR3 runs 15 residues. The V and J ends lost 3 bases and 6 bases, in that order; junction bases with no gene match: 8. Germline CDR1 reads LNHDA; CDR2 reads SQIVND (reference sequence). CDR3 in amino acids: CASSIGTGWLDGYTF. CDR3 nucleotides: TGTGCCAGTAGTATTGGGACAGGGTGGTTGGATGGCTACACCTTC. The full variable domain, in which reference TRBV19 and TRBJ1-2 provide the parts outside the CDR3, is DGGITQSPKYLFRKEGQNVTLSCEQNLNHDAMYWYRQDPGQGLRLIYYSQIVNDFQKGDIAEGYSVSREKKESFPLTVTSAQKNPTAFYLCASSIGTGWLDGYTFGSGTRLTVV.

The V and J genes are TRBV24-1 and TRBJ2-3, with 7 positions matching TRBD2. Per germline, CDR1 KGHDR and CDR2 SFDVKD. The CDR3 sequence is 15 residues long. Germline trimming cut 6 bases from V and 1 base from J; bases unmatched to any gene: 6. This CDR3 reads CATSKAGDRTDTQYF. The CDR3 bases are TGTGCCACCAGTAAGGCGGGGGATCGCACAGATACGCAGTATTTT.

The gene calls are TRBV18 and TRBJ1-1; maybe TRBD1 (6 bases). The ends were cut back, 3 bases at V and 10 bases at J, with 15 bases in the middle. CDR3 length: 13 residues. Germline V CDR1 and CDR2: KGHSH, LQKENI. The CDR3 bases are TGTGCCAGCTCACCCTTGGGACAAGGGGGAGCTTTCTTT. It yields the protein CASSPLGQGGAFF.